This T cell receptor beta chain came from a study of blood T cell repertoires in COVID-19. Study-level information: Sites in the United States, Italy and Spain provided acute and convalescent COVID-19 samples. PBMCs, B-cell-depleted T cells, or T cells provided the cDNA or gDNA that made up the material.

Original processing notes: The authors estimated nucleated cell counts from reference gene primer amplification. Measured with immunoSEQ multiplex PCR; TCRdb has only the in-frame clones, and not every one. V and J calls and clone size are given by that table; D and trimming were obtained from the DNA. The sample records around 180,000 clones, about 82% being singletons. Germline V lookup: CDR1 MDHEN, CDR2 SYDVKM. The CDR3 sequence is 14 residues long. Trimming left V 6 bases short and J 7 bases short, with 16 bases between. The V gene is TRBV28, the J gene TRBJ1-5; perhaps TRBD1 as D (6 bases). The receptor was isolated from a woman aged 30 to 39 with acute or convalescent COVID-19. The sequencing sample was made of peripheral blood. CDR3 sequence reads: CASSSGQTRQPQHF. DNA of the CDR3: TGTGCCAGCAGCAGCGGACAGACAAGGCAGCCCCAGCATTTT.